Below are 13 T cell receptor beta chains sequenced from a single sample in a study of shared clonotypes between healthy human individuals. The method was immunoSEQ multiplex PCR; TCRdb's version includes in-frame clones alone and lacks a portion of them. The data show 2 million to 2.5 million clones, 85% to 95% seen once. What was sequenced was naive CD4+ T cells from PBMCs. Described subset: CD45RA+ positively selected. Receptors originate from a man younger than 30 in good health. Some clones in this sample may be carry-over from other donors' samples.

The CDR3 loop reads CASSYSGDYEQYF. The CDR3 coding sequence is TGTGCCAGCAGTTACAGCGGGGACTACGAGCAGTACTTC. The chain carries TRBV6-6 and TRBJ2-7, with TRBD2 matching over 7 bases. The CDR3 covers 13 residues. Germline V gene data show CDR1 as MNHNY and CDR2 as SVGAGI (reference sequence). With 2 bases clipped from V and 3 bases from J, the junction kept 1 base outside the gene matches.

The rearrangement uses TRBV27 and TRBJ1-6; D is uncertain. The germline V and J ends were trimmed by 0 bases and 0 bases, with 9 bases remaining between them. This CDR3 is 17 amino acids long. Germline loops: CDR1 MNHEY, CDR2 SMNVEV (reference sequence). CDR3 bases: TGTGCCAGCAGTTTATCAAGGCCTATCTCCTATAATTCACCCCTCCACTTT. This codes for CASSLSRPISYNSPLHF.

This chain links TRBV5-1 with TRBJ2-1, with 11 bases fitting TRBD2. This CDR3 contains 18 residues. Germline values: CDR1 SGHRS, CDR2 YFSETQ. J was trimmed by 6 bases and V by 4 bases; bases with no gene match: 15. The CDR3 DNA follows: TGCGCCAGCAGCCGCGTCCCCTCACTAGCGGGAGCCCCCAATGAGCAGTTCTTC. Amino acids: CASSRVPSLAGAPNEQFF.

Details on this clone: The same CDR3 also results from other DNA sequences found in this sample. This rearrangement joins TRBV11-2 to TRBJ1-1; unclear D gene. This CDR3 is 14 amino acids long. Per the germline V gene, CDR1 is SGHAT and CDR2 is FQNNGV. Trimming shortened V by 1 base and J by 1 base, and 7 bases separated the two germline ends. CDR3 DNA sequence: TGTGCCAGCAGCTTAGGCCAGTCGAACACTGAAGCTTTCTTT. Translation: CASSLGQSNTEAFF.

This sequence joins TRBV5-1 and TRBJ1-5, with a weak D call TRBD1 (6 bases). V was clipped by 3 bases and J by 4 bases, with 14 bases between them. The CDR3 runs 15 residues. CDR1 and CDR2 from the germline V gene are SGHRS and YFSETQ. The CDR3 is CASSYVPGQNQPQHF. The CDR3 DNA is TGCGCCAGCAGCTACGTCCCGGGACAAAATCAGCCCCAGCATTTT.

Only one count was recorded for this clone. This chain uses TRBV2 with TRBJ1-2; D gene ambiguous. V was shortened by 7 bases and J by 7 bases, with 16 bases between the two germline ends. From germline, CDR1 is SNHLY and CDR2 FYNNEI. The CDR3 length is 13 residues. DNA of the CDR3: TGTGCCAGCAATACTGATGGGGAAAGTGGCTACACCTTC. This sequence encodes CASNTDGESGYTF.

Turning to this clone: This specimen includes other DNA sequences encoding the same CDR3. CDR3 DNA sequence: TGTGCCAGCCGAACCCAGGGGGCGTCGGGCTACACCTTC. Its protein product is CASRTQGASGYTF. This sequence joins TRBV28 and TRBJ1-2; 8 nucleotides agree with TRBD1. V shed 8 bases, J shed 8 bases, and the junction held 10 bases outside the gene matches. The CDR3 covers 13 residues. The germline V gene has CDR1 MDHEN and CDR2 SYDVKM.

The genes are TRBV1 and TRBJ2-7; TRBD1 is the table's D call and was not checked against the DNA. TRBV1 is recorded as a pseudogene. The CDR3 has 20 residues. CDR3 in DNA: TGCACCAGCAGCCAAGATCACACAAAACAGGGGGTAAGTGGGCTTTACGAGCAGTACTTC. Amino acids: CTSSQDHTKQGVSGLYEQYF.

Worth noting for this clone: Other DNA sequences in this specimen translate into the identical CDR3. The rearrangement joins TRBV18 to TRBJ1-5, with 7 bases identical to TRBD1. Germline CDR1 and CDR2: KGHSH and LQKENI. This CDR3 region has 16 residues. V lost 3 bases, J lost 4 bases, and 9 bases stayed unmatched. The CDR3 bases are TGTGCCAGCTCACCTCAGGGGCAGGGGGGGAATCAGCCCCAGCATTTT. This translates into CASSPQGQGGNQPQHF.

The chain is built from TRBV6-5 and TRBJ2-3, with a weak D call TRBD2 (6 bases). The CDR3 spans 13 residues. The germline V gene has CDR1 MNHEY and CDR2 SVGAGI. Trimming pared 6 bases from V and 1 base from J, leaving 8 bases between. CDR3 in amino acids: CASRGEGTDTQYF. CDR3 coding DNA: TGTGCCAGCAGAGGGGAGGGCACAGATACGCAGTATTTT.

The CDR3 bases are TGTGCCAGTAGTGCAATCTCGGGGCATGAGCAGTTCTTC. Its protein is CASSAISGHEQFF. This chain joins TRBV19 and TRBJ2-1; the D call may be TRBD1 or TRBD2 (5 bases each). V lost 5 bases to trimming and J lost 8 bases, with 13 bases between them. The V gene's germline CDR1 is LNHDA and CDR2 SQIVND (reference sequence). The CDR3 runs to 13 residues. The full variable domain, rest sourced from reference TRBV19 and TRBJ2-1, is DGGITQSPKYLFRKEGQNVTLSCEQNLNHDAMYWYRQDPGQGLRLIYYSQIVNDFQKGDIAEGYSVSREKKESFPLTVTSAQKNPTAFYLCASSAISGHEQFFGPGTRLTVL.

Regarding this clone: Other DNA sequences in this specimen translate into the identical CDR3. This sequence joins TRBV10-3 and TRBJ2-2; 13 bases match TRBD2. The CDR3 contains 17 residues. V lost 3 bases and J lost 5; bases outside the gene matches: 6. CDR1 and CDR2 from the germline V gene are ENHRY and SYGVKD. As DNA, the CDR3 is TGTGCCATCAGTGAAACTAGCGGGAGGGCCCGGACCGGGGAGCTGTTTTTT. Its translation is CAISETSGRARTGELFF.

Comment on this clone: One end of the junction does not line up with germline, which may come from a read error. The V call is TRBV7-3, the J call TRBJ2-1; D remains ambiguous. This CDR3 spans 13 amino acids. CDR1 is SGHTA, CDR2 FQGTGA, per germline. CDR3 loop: CASSLTAGNEQFF. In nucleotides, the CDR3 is TGTGCCAGCAGCCTAACGGCCGGAAATGAGCAGTTCTTC.